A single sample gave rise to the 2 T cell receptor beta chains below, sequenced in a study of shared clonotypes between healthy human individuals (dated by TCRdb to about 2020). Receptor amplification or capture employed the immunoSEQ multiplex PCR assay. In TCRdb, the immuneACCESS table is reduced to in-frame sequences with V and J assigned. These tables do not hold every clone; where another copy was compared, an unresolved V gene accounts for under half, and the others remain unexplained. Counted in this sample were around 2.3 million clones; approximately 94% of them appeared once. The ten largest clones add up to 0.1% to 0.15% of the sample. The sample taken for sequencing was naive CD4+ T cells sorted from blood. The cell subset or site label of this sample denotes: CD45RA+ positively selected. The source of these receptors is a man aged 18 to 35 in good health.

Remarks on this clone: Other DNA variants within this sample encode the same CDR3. CDR3 coding DNA: TGTGCCAGCAGCTTAGGTCTCGGATACAATGAGCAGTTCTTC. Amino acids: CASSLGLGYNEQFF. The chain uses TRBV11-2 and TRBJ2-1; no reliable D call. Germline assignment: CDR1 SGHAT and CDR2 FQNNGV. CDR3 length equals 14 residues. The V end was cut by 1 base, the J end by 4 bases, with 8 bases between. The full variable domain, in which reference TRBV11-2 and TRBJ2-1 provide the parts outside the CDR3, is EAGVAQSPRYKIIEKRQSVAFWCNPISGHATLYWYQQILGQGPKLLIQFQNNGVVDDSQLPKDRFSAERLKGVDSTLKIQPAKLEDSAVYLCASSLGLGYNEQFFGPGTRLTVL.

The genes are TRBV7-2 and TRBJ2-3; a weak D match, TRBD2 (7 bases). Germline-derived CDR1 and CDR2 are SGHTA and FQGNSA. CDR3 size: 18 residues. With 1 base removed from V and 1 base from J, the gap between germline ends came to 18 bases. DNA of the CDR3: TGTGCCAGCAGCTTAGTGGGGGGGGCTAGTAGCCGCACAGATACGCAGTATTTT. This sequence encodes CASSLVGGASSRTDTQYF. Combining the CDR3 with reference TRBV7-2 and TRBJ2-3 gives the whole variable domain GAGVSQSPSNKVTEKGKDVELRCDPISGHTALYWYRQSLGQGLEFLIYFQGNSAPDKSGLPSDRFSAERTGGSVSTLTIQRTQQEDSAVYLCASSLVGGASSRTDTQYFGPGTRLTVL.